The 22 T cell receptor beta chains listed next were all sequenced from one sample in a study of blood T cell repertoires in COVID-19 (dated by TCRdb to 2020 to 2022). The method was the immunoSEQ multiplex PCR assay. As stored in TCRdb, this immuneACCESS dataset retains in-frame rearrangements with V and J assigned. A fraction of the clones does not appear; measured against another copy, unresolved V genes explain less than half of the discrepancy, and the remainder lacks a known reason. This sample is represented by around 54,000 clones; roughly 76% of them were singletons. In total, the top ten clones hold over 4.5% of the sample. The sample consisted of peripheral blood. These receptors were collected from a woman aged 60-70 years with acute or convalescent COVID-19.

The gene calls are TRBV19 and TRBJ1-2; no clear D. This CDR3 region has 15 residues. The germline V and J ends were trimmed by 5 bases and 3 bases, with 16 bases remaining between them. In germline, CDR1 is LNHDA, CDR2 SQIVND (reference sequence). DNA of the CDR3: TGTGCCAGTAGTTCCCGCCGACATTGGGACTATGGCTACACCTTC. Translated: CASSSRRHWDYGYTF.

By share, this clone ranks as medium-sized (0.01 to 0.1%). This rearrangement joins TRBV6-2 or TRBV6-3 to TRBJ2-4; TRBD2 matches 10 bases. Germline V CDR1 and CDR2: MNHEY, SVGEGT. Trimming at V came to 2 bases and at J to 9 bases, leaving 10 bases not matched to a gene. CDR3 length: 16 residues. The CDR3 region is CASSYPWSGGGSIQYF. In DNA form, the CDR3 reads TGTGCCAGCAGTTACCCCTGGAGCGGGGGGGGGAGCATTCAGTACTTC.

This chain connects TRBV7-2 to TRBJ2-1; 12 bases match TRBD2. V lost 5 bases and J lost 10; bases outside the gene matches: 9. CDR1 and CDR2 (germline): SGHTA, FQGNSA. The CDR3 loop spans 15 amino acids. The CDR3 DNA reads as TGTGCCAGCAGCATTCCTAGCGGGAGGGGTCGGGAGCAGTTCTTC. This codes for CASSIPSGRGREQFF.

The table lists this clone with a count of one. The V call is TRBV5-1, the J call TRBJ2-1, with 12 bases fitting TRBD2. V was clipped by 4 bases and J by 6 bases; unmatched bases: 5. Germline CDR1 SGHRS, CDR2 YFSETQ. The CDR3 contains 15 residues. This CDR3 reads CASSPTSGSSNEQFF. CDR3 sequence (DNA): TGCGCCAGCAGCCCGACTAGCGGGAGTAGCAATGAGCAGTTCTTC.

This sequence joins TRBV5-1 and TRBJ2-1; D gene unclear. The CDR3 spans 14 residues. CDR1 SGHRS and CDR2 YFSETQ come from the germline V gene. Deletions cut 2 bases from V and 4 bases from J, with 10 bases between. CDR3: CASSFANNYNEQFF. In nucleotides, the CDR3 is TGCGCCAGCAGCTTTGCGAATAATTACAATGAGCAGTTCTTC.

CDR3 loop: CASSSGQTYEQYF. DNA for the CDR3: TGTGCCAGCAGTTCGGGACAGACCTACGAGCAGTACTTC. This chain links TRBV6-5 with TRBJ2-7; 7 bases fit TRBD1. J gave up 2 bases and V 4 bases, and 2 bases lay outside the gene matches. CDR1 and CDR2 (germline): MNHEY, SVGAGI. This CDR3 contains 13 residues.

The chain links TRBV5-6 to TRBJ2-7; D perhaps matches TRBD2 (5 bases). V dropped 4 bases and J dropped 2 bases, with 19 bases sitting between them. The CDR3 extends over 16 amino acids. Germline V gene data show CDR1 as SGHDT and CDR2 as YYEEEE. CDR3 sequence: CASSQARGATPYEQYF. CDR3 DNA: TGTGCCAGCAGCCAAGCCCGGGGTGCAACCCCCTACGAGCAGTACTTC. Complete variable domain (other parts from reference TRBV5-6 and TRBJ2-7): DAGVTQSPTHLIKTRGQQVTLRCSPKSGHDTVSWYQQALGQGPQFIFQYYEEEERQRGNFPDRFSGHQFPNYSSELNVNALLLGDSALYLCASSQARGATPYEQYFGPGTRLTVT.

The V and J genes are TRBV18 and TRBJ1-1; tentatively, D is TRBD1 (5 bases). The CDR3 is 15 residues long. From germline, CDR1 is KGHSH and CDR2 LQKENI. V was shortened by 0 bases and J by 2 bases, with 10 bases between the two germline ends. The CDR3 here is CASSPPQRTNTEAFF. In nucleotides, the CDR3 is TGTGCCAGCTCACCACCCCAGAGGACAAACACTGAAGCTTTCTTT.

The gene calls are TRBV7-2 and TRBJ2-1; the D gene is possibly TRBD2 (7 bases). The germline V gene encodes CDR1 SGHTA and CDR2 FQGNSA. V dropped 2 bases and J dropped 0 bases, with 8 bases sitting between them. This CDR3 spans 15 amino acids. The CDR3 reads CASSLRGGSYNEQFF. Here the CDR3 DNA reads TGTGCCAGCAGCTTAAGGGGGGGCTCCTACAATGAGCAGTTCTTC.

This clone occurred once. The CDR3, as DNA: TGTGCCAGCAGCTTAAATCAGGGGTTTGAAGCTTTCTTT. Translation gives CASSLNQGFEAFF. V usage is TRBV7-2 and J usage is TRBJ1-1; a possible D gene is TRBD1 (6 bases). The germline CDR1 and CDR2 sequences are SGHTA and FQGNSA. The CDR3 has 13 amino acids. With 2 bases removed from V and 7 bases from J, the gap between germline ends came to 11 bases.

This clone was seen just once. The chain employs TRBV9 and TRBJ1-1; D might be TRBD1 (6 bases). There are 15 residues in the CDR3. V was trimmed by 3 bases and J by 0 bases, leaving 12 bases between them. Germline V gives CDR1 SGDLS, CDR2 YYNGEE. The CDR3 region is CASSAGDRLNTEAFF. CDR3 DNA sequence: TGTGCCAGCAGCGCAGGAGACAGGCTGAACACTGAAGCTTTCTTT.

The V gene is TRBV12-5, the J gene TRBJ2-1, with D perhaps TRBD1 (5 bases). This CDR3 contains 14 residues. The V gene lost 3 bases and the J gene lost 5 bases, with 11 bases spanning the gap. The V gene's germline CDR1 is LGHNT and CDR2 FRNRAP. The CDR3 region has the DNA TGTGCTAGTGGTTTAGGACACGCGAACAATGAGCAGTTCTTC. It specifies CASGLGHANNEQFF.

The V call is TRBV5-6, the J call TRBJ2-1; D may be TRBD2 (5 bases). CDR3 length equals 11 residues. Trimming shortened V by 2 bases and J by 14 bases, and 11 bases separated the two germline ends. CDR1 and CDR2 (germline): SGHDT, YYEEEE. CDR3 amino acids: CASSLRERKFF. CDR3 sequence (DNA): TGTGCCAGCAGCTTAAGGGAGAGGAAGTTCTTC.

The chain has TRBV30 and TRBJ2-1, with a weak D call TRBD2 (7 bases). Germline V gene data show CDR1 as GTSNPN and CDR2 as SVGIG (reference sequence). There are 13 residues in the CDR3. CDR3 bases: TGTGCGTGTGAGGGGGGGAGCTACAATGAGCAGTTCTTC. This gives the protein CACEGGSYNEQFF.

V gene TRBV11-1 combines with J gene TRBJ2-2, with D possibly being TRBD2 (6 bases). The germline V gene encodes CDR1 SGHAT and CDR2 FQDESV (reference sequence). Trimming left V 1 base short and J 3 bases short, with 12 bases between. This CDR3 contains 16 residues. The CDR3 sequence: CASSLGGLRDTGELFF. In DNA, the CDR3 is TGTGCCAGCAGCTTAGGGGGACTGCGCGACACCGGGGAGCTGTTTTTT.

This rearrangement joins TRBV11-2 to TRBJ1-1; D possibly corresponds to TRBD1 (5 bases). CDR3 length equals 15 residues. Trimming shortened V by 1 base and J by 2 bases, and 11 bases separated the two germline ends. Per the germline V gene, CDR1 is SGHAT and CDR2 is FQNNGV. The CDR3 sequence: CASSLVAGLNTEAFF. CDR3 DNA: TGTGCCAGCAGCTTAGTCGCAGGGTTAAACACTGAAGCTTTCTTT.

V is TRBV6-5 and J is TRBJ2-5; D not resolved. The germline V gene has CDR1 MNHEY and CDR2 SVGAGI. This CDR3 has 13 amino acids. V lost 6 bases to trimming and J lost 1 base, with 9 bases between them. Here the CDR3 reads CASRAQPQETQYF. The CDR3, as DNA: TGTGCCAGCAGGGCTCAACCCCAAGAGACCCAGTACTTC.

This clone was counted only a few times. V is TRBV28 and J is TRBJ1-1; TRBD1 might be the D (6 bases). V dropped 4 bases and J dropped 1 base, with 10 bases sitting between them. There are 14 residues in the CDR3. CDR1 is MDHEN, CDR2 SYDVKM, per germline. This chain's CDR3 is CASSSGQRNTEAFF. The CDR3, as DNA: TGTGCCAGCAGTTCGGGACAACGGAACACTGAAGCTTTCTTT.

The chain carries TRBV30 and TRBJ1-2; D is undetermined. V lost 0 bases to trimming and J lost 7 bases, with 15 bases between them. The CDR3 has 14 residues. Germline CDR1 and CDR2: GTSNPN and SVGIG (reference sequence). CDR3 amino acids: CAWSVRSVVAGYTF. For the CDR3, the DNA is TGTGCCTGGAGTGTACGTTCAGTTGTGGCTGGCTACACCTTC. Full variable domain (rest looked up from reference TRBV30 and TRBJ1-2): SQTIHQWPATLVQPVGSPLSLECTVEGTSNPNLYWYRQAAGRGLQLLFYSVGIGQISSEVPQNLSASRPQDRQFILSSKKLLLSDSGFYLCAWSVRSVVAGYTFGSGTRLTVV.

The rearrangement joins TRBV3-1 (or the pseudogene TRBV3-2) to TRBJ2-7; no definite D call. Germline V gene sequence: CDR1 LGHDT, CDR2 YNNKEL (reference sequence). The CDR3 has 15 residues. Trimming stripped 2 bases from V and 1 base from J, with 12 bases between. CDR3 sequence: CASSQSRRASYEQYF. In DNA form, the CDR3 reads TGTGCCAGCAGCCAAAGTCGTCGAGCGTCCTACGAGCAGTACTTC.

The chain carries TRBV18 and TRBJ1-6; TRBD1 matches 8 bases. After removal of 4 bases from V and 8 bases from J, the junction contained 7 bases not matched to a gene. The CDR3 consists of 15 residues. Germline V gene lookup returns CDR1 KGHSH and CDR2 LQKENI. CDR3 coding DNA: TGTGCCAGCTCACAATCGGGACAGGAGGATTCACCCCTCCACTTT. Protein sequence: CASSQSGQEDSPLHF.

The V and J genes are TRBV28 and TRBJ2-7; 7 bases are a match to TRBD1. The CDR3 has 12 amino acids. CDR1 and CDR2 from the germline V gene are MDHEN and SYDVKM. With V trimmed by 5 bases and J by 6 bases, 4 bases remained unmatched. CDR3 sequence reads: CASSPGTVEQYF. Here the CDR3 DNA reads TGTGCCAGCAGTCCGGGGACAGTCGAGCAGTACTTC.